This T cell receptor beta chain was sequenced during a study of T cell responses to AZD1222 COVID-19 vaccine. Germline CDR1 is SGHTS and CDR2 is YDEGEE. The CDR3 is 15 amino acids. V shed 4 bases and J 5 bases; nucleotides not matched to a gene: 5. This table comes from immunoSEQ multiplex PCR, and its TCRdb copy is limited to in-frame clones, with some not included. Of tens of thousands of clones listed, around 90% are singletons. V usage is TRBV5-8 and J usage is TRBJ2-5, with 13 positions matching TRBD2. The material sequenced was peripheral blood, taken on day 0 of AZD1222 vaccination. The source is an adult in good health. CDR3: CASSSGLAGVETQYF. CDR3 sequence (DNA): TGTGCCAGCAGCAGCGGACTAGCGGGGGTTGAGACCCAGTACTTC.